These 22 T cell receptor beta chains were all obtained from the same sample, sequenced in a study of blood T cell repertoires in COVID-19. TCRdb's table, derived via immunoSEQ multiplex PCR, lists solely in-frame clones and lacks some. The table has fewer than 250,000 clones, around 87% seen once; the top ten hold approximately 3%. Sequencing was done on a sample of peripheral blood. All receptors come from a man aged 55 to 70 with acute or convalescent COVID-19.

The CDR3 loop is CASSKSLTGGSYNEQFF. CDR3 DNA sequence: TGTGCCAGCAGCAAAAGCCTGACAGGGGGCTCCTACAATGAGCAGTTCTTC. V is TRBV11-2 and J is TRBJ2-1, with 9 nucleotides matching TRBD1. The V segment lost 5 bases and the J segment 0 bases; nucleotides outside the gene matches: 8. CDR3 length: 17 amino acids. Germline loops: CDR1 SGHAT, CDR2 FQNNGV.

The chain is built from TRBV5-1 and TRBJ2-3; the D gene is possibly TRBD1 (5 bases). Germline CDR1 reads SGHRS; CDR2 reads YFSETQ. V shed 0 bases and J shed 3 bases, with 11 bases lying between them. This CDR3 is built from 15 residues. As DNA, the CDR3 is TGCGCCAGCAGCTTGGAGGGCAGGGAAACAGATACGCAGTATTTT. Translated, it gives CASSLEGRETDTQYF.

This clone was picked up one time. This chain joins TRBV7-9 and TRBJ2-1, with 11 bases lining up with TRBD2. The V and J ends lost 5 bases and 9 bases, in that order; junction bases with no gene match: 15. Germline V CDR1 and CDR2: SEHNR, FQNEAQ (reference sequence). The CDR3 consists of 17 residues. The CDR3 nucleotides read TGTGCCAGCAGCCCTCAGCCCCTAGCGGGGGGTGCGGCTGAGCAGTTCTTC. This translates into CASSPQPLAGGAAEQFF.

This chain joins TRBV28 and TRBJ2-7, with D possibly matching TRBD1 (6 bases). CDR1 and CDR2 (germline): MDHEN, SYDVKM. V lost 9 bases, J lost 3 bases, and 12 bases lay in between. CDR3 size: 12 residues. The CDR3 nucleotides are TGTGCCAGTCTGGGGGCAGGCTACGAGCAGTACTTC. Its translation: CASLGAGYEQYF.

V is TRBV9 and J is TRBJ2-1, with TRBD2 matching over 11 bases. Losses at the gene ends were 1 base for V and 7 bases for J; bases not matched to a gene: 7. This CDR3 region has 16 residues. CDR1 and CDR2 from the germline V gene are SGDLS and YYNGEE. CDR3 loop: CASSVTASGGRNEQFF. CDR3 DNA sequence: TGTGCCAGCAGCGTAACGGCTAGCGGGGGGCGGAATGAGCAGTTCTTC.

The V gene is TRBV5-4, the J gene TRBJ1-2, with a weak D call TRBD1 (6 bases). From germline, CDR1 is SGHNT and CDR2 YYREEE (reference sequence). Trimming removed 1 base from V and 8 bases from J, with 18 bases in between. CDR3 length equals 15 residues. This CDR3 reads CASSLMARGPPGYTF. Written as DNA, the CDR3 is TGTGCCAGCAGCTTGATGGCCAGGGGACCTCCCGGCTACACCTTC.

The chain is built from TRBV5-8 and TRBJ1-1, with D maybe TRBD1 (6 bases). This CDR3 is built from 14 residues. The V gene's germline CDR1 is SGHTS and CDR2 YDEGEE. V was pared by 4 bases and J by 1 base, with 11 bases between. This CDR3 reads CASSIDRQNTEAFF. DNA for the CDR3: TGTGCCAGCAGCATAGACAGGCAGAACACTGAAGCTTTCTTT.

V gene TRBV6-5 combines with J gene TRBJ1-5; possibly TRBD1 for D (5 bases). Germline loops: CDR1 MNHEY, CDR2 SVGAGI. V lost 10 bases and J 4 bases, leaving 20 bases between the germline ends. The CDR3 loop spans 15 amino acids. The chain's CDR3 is CATDEGGGWNQPQHF. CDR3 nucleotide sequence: TGTGCCACTGACGAGGGCGGGGGTTGGAATCAGCCCCAGCATTTT.

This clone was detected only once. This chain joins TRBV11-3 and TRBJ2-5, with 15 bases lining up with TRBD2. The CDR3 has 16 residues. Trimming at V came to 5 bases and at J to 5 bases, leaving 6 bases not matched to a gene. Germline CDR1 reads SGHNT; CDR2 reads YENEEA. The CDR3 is CASSAGLAGGGETQYF. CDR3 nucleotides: TGTGCCAGCAGCGCGGGACTAGCGGGGGGCGGGGAGACCCAGTACTTC. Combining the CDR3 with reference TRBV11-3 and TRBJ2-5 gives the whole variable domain EAGVVQSPRYKIIEKKQPVAFWCNPISGHNTLYWYLQNLGQGPELLIRYENEEAVDDSQLPKDRFSAERLKGVDSTLKIQPAELGDSAVYLCASSAGLAGGGETQYFGPGTRLLVL.

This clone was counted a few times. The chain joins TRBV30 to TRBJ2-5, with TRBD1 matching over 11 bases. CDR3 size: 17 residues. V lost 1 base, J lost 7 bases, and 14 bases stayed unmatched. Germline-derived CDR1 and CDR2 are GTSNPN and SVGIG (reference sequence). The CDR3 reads CAWSEDRGRIQVGTQYF. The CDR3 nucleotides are TGTGCCTGGAGTGAGGACAGGGGGCGAATTCAAGTTGGGACCCAGTACTTC.

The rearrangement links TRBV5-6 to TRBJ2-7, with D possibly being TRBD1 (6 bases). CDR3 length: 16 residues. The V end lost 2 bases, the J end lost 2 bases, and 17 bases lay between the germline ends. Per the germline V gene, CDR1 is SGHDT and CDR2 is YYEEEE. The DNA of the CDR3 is TGTGCCAGCAGCTTATCCAGACAGGCTGGGACCTACGAGCAGTACTTC. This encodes CASSLSRQAGTYEQYF.

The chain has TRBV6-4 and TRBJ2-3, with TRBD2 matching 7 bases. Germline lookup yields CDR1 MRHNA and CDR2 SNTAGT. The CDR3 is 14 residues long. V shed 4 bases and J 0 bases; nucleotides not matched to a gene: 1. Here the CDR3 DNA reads TGTGCCAGCAGTGTGCGGGGGAGCACAGATACGCAGTATTTT. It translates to CASSVRGSTDTQYF.

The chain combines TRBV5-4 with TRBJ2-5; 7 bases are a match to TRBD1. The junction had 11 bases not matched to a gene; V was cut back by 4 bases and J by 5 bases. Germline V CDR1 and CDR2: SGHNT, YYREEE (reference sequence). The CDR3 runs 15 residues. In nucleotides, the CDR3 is TGTGCCAGCAGCGATAAGACAGGGTTGGGCGAGACCCAGTACTTC. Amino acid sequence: CASSDKTGLGETQYF.

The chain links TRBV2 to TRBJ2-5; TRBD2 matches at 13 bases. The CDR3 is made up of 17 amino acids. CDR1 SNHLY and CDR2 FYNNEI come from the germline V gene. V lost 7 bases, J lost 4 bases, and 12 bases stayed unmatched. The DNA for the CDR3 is TGTGCCAGCATTTTCACTAGCGGGGGGGCCACGGGAGAGACCCAGTACTTC. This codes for CASIFTSGGATGETQYF.

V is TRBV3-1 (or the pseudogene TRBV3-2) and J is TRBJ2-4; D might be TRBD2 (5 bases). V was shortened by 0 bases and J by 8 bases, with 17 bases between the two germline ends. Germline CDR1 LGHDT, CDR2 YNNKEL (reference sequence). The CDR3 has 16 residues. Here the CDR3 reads CASSQDLSSLRDIQYF. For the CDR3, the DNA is TGTGCCAGCAGCCAAGACCTGTCTAGCCTGAGGGACATTCAGTACTTC.

This chain's CDR3 is CASSPVPGEQYF. The CDR3 DNA is TGTGCCAGCAGCCCGGTCCCGGGTGAGCAGTACTTC. V gene TRBV12-3 or TRBV12-4 combines with J gene TRBJ2-7; D gene uncertain. This CDR3 region has 12 residues. Deletions cut 6 bases from V and 7 bases from J, with 13 bases between.

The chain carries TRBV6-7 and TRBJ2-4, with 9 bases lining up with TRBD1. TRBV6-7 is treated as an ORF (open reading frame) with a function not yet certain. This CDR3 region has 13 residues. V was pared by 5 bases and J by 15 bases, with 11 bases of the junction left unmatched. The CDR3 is CASSRYRGRLRYF. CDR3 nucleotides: TGTGCCAGCAGTCGATACAGGGGGCGACTCAGGTACTTC.

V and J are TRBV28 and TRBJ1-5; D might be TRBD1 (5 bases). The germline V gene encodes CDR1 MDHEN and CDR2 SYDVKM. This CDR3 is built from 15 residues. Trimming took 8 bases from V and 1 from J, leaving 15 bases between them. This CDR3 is CASSTAGGSNQPQHF. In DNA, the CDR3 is TGTGCCAGCTCCACTGCGGGGGGGAGCAATCAGCCCCAGCATTTT.

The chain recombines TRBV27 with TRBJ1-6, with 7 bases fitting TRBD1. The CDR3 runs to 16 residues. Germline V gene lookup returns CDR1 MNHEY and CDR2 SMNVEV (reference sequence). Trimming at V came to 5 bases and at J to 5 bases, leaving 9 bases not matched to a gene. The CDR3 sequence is CASSPVGTAHNSPLHF. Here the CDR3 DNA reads TGTGCCAGCAGTCCTGTGGGGACAGCACATAATTCACCCCTCCACTTT.

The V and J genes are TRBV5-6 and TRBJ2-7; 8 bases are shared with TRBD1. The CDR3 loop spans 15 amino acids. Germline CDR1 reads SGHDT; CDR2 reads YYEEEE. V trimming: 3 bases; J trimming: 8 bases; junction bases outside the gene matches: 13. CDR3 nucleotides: TGTGCCAGCAGCTCCCTCGTACAGGGGGATTTGAAGCAGTACTTC. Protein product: CASSSLVQGDLKQYF. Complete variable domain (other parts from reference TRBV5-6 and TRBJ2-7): DAGVTQSPTHLIKTRGQQVTLRCSPKSGHDTVSWYQQALGQGPQFIFQYYEEEERQRGNFPDRFSGHQFPNYSSELNVNALLLGDSALYLCASSSLVQGDLKQYFGPGTRLTVT.

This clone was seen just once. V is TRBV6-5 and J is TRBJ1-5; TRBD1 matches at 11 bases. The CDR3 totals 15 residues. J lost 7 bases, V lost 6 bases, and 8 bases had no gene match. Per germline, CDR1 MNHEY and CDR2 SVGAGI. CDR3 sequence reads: CASRPGQGAGQPQHF. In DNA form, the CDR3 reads TGTGCCAGCAGACCCGGACAGGGGGCAGGGCAGCCCCAGCATTTT.

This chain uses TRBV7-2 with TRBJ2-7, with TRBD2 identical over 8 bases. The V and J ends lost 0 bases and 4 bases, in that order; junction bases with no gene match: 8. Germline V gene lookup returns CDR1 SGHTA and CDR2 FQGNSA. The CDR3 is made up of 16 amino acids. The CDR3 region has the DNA TGTGCCAGCAGCTTAGCCCCCAGCGGGGGCTTTTACGAGCAGTACTTC. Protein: CASSLAPSGGFYEQYF.